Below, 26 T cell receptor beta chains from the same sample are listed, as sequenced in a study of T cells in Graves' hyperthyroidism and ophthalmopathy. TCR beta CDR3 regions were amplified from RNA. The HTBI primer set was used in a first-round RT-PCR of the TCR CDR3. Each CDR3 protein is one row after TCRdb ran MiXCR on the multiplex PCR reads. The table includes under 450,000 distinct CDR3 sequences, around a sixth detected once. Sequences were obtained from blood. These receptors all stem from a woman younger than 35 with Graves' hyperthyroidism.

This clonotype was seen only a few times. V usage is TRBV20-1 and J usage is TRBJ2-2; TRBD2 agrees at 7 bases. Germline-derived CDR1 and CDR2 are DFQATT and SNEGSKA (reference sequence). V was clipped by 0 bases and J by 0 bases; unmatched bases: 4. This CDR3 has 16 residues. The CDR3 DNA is TGCAGTGCTAGAGATGCACGGGGGGCGAACACCGGGGAGCTGTTTTTT. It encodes CSARDARGANTGELFF.

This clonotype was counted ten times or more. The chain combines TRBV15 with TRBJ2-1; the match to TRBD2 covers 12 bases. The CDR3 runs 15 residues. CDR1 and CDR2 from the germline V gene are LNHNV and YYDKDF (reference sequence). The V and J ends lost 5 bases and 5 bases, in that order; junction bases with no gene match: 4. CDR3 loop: CATSSGLAGNNEQFF. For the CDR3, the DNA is TGTGCCACCAGCTCAGGACTAGCGGGAAACAATGAGCAGTTCTTC.

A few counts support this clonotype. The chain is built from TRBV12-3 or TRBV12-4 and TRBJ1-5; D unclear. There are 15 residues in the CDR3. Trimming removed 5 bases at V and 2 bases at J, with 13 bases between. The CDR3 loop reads CASSPGPPGNQPQHF. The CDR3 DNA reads TGTGCCAGCAGTCCGGGTCCCCCCGGCAATCAGCCCCAGCATTTT.

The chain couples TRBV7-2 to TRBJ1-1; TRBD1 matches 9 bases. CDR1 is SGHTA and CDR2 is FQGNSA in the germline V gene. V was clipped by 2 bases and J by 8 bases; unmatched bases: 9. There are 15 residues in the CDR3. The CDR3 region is CASSLTGTGKWEAFF. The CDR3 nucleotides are TGTGCCAGCAGCTTAACCGGGACAGGGAAGTGGGAAGCTTTCTTT.

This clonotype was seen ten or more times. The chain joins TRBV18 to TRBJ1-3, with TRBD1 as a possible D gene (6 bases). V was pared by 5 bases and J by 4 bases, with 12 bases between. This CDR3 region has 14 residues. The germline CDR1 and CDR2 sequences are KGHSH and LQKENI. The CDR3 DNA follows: TGTGCCAGCTCAACCGCACAGGGAGGAAACACCATATATTTT. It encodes CASSTAQGGNTIYF.

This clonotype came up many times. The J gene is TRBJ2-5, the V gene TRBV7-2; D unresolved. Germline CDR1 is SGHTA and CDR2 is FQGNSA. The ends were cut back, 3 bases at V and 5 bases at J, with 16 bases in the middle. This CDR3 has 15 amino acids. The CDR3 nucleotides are TGTGCCAGCAGCTTTCAACTAAGGGTGTACGAGACCCAGTACTTC. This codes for CASSFQLRVYETQYF.

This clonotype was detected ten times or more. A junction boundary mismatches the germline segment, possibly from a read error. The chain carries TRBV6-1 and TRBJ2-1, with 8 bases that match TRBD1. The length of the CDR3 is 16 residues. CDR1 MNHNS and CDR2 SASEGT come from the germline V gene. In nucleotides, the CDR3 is TGTGCCAGCAGGGAAGGGTTGGGCAGGGGGCACGATGAGCAGTTCTTC. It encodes CASREGLGRGHDEQFF.

In nucleotides, the CDR3 is TGTGCCAGCAGCTTTCAGGGGGGCGACAATGAGCAGTTCTTC. Protein product: CASSFQGGDNEQFF. The chain has TRBV7-3 and TRBJ2-1, with D maybe TRBD1 (7 bases). Germline values: CDR1 SGHTA, CDR2 FQGTGA. The CDR3 loop spans 14 amino acids. Trimming stripped 3 bases from V and 5 bases from J, with 11 bases between.

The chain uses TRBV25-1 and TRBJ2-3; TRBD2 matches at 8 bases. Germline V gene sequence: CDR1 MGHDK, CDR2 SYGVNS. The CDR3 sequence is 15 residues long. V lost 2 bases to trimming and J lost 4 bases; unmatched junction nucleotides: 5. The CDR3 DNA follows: TGTGCCAGCAGTGAACGAGCGGGAGTGGCAGATACGCAGTATTTT. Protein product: CASSERAGVADTQYF.

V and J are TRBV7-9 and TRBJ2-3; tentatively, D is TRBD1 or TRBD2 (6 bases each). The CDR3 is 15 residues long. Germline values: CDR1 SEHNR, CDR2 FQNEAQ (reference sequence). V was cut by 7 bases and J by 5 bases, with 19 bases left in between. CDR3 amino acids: CASTRMGGAGDTQYF. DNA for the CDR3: TGTGCCAGCACCCGAATGGGGGGCGCAGGAGATACGCAGTATTTT.

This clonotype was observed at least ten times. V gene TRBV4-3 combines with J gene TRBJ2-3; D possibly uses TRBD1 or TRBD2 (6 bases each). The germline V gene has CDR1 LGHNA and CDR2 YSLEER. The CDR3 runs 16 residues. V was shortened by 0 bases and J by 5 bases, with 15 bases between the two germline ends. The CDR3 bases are TGCGCCAGCAGCCAAGATTTATGGGGGCGGGGAGATACGCAGTATTTT. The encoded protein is CASSQDLWGRGDTQYF.

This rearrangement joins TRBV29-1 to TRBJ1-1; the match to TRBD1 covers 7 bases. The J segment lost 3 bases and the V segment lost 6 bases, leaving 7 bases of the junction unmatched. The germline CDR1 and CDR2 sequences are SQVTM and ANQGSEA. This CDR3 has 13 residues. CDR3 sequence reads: CSVQGYGDTEAFF. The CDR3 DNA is TGCAGCGTACAGGGGTATGGGGACACTGAAGCTTTCTTT.

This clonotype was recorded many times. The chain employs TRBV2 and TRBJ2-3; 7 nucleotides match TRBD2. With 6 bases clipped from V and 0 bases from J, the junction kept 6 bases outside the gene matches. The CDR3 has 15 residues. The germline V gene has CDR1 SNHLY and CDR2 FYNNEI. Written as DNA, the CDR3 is TGTGCCAGCAGGACTAGCAGAACTAGCACAGATACGCAGTATTTT. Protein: CASRTSRTSTDTQYF.

The DNA for the CDR3 is TGCAGTGCTAGCTTCGGACTAGCGGGAGTAGAGACCCAGTACTTC. This codes for CSASFGLAGVETQYF. V and J are TRBV20-1 and TRBJ2-5; TRBD2 agrees at 13 bases. With V trimmed by 3 bases and J by 4 bases, 5 bases remained unmatched. Germline V lookup: CDR1 DFQATT, CDR2 SNEGSKA (reference sequence). CDR3 size: 15 residues.

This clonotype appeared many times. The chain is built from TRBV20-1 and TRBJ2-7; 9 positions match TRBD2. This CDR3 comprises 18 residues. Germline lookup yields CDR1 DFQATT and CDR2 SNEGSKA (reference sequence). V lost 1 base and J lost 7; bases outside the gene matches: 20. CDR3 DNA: TGCAGTGCTAGAGGACAGCTCCCAGCGAGCGGGAGGATAGGTGAGCAGTACTTC. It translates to CSARGQLPASGRIGEQYF.

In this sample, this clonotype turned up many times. The CDR3 spells CASSLIGRQGTDTQYF. The CDR3 nucleotides are TGTGCCAGCAGCCTGATAGGGCGGCAGGGCACAGATACGCAGTATTTT. The V and J genes are TRBV11-2 and TRBJ2-3; D is undetermined. Germline CDR1 SGHAT, CDR2 FQNNGV. The length of the CDR3 is 16 residues. V was cut by 5 bases and J by 1 base, with 16 bases left in between.

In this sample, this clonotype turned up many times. CDR3 amino acids: CASSFGLAGAGELFF. In nucleotides, the CDR3 is TGTGCCAGCAGCTTCGGACTAGCGGGAGCCGGGGAGCTGTTTTTT. The chain combines TRBV11-2 with TRBJ2-2; 13 positions match TRBD2. The germline gives CDR1 SGHAT, CDR2 FQNNGV. The junction had 1 base not matched to a gene; V was cut back by 3 bases and J by 6 bases. There are 15 residues in the CDR3. Variable domain in full (rest from reference TRBV11-2 and TRBJ2-2): EAGVAQSPRYKIIEKRQSVAFWCNPISGHATLYWYQQILGQGPKLLIQFQNNGVVDDSQLPKDRFSAERLKGVDSTLKIQPAKLEDSAVYLCASSFGLAGAGELFFGEGSRLTVL.

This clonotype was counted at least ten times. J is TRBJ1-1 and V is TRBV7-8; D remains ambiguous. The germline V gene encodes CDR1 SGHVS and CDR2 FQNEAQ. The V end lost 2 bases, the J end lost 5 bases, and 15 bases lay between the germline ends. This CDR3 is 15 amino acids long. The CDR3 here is CASSLSQAGRTEAFF. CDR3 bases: TGTGCCAGCAGCTTAAGCCAGGCAGGTCGGACTGAAGCTTTCTTT.

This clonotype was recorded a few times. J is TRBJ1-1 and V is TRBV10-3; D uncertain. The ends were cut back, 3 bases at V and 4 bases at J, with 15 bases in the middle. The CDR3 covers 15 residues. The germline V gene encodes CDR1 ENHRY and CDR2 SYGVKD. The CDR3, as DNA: TGTGCCATCAGTGATCCAGTCGGCAGAAGCACTGAAGCTTTCTTT. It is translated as CAISDPVGRSTEAFF.

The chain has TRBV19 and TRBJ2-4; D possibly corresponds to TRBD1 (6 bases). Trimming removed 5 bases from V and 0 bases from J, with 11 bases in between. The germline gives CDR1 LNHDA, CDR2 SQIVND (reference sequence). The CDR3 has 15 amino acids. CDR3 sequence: CASSVQGLAKNIQYF. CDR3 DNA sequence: TGTGCCAGTAGTGTACAGGGCCTAGCCAAAAACATTCAGTACTTC.

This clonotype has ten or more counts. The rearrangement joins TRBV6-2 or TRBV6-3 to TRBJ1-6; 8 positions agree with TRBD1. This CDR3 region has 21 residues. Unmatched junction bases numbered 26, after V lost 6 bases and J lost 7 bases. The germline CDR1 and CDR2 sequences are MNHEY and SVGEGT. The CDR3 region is CASSWNWPGRGQRSSNSPLHF. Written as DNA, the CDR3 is TGTGCCAGCAGCTGGAATTGGCCCGGCAGGGGGCAACGATCCAGCAATTCACCCCTCCACTTT.

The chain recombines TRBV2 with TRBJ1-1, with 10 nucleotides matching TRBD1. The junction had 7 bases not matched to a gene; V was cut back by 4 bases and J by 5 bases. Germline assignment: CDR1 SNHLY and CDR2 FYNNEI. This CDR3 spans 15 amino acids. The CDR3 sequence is CASSAGQGRQTEAFF. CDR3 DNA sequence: TGTGCCAGCAGTGCGGGACAGGGGCGCCAGACTGAAGCTTTCTTT.

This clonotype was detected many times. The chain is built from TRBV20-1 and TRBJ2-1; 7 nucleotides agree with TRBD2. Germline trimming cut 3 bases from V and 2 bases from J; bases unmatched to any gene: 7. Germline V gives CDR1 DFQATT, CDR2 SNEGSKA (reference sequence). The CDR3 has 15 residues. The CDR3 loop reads CSASHLAETYNEQFF. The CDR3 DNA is TGCAGTGCTAGTCACCTAGCGGAGACCTACAATGAGCAGTTCTTC.

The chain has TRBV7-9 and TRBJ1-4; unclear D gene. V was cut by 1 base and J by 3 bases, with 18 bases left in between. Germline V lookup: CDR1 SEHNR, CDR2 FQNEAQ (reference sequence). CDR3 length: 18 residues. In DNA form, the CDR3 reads TGTGCCAGCAGCTTAGAAGGACCCCAGACGGCGGCTAATGAAAAACTGTTTTTT. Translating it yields CASSLEGPQTAANEKLFF.

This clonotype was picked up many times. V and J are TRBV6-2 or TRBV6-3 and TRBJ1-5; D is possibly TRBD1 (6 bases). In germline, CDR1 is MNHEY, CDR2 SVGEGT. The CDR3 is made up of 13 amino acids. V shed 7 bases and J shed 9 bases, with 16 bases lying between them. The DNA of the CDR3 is TGTGCCAGCACCAGGGGAAGAATGCGGCCCCAGCATTTT. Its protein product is CASTRGRMRPQHF.

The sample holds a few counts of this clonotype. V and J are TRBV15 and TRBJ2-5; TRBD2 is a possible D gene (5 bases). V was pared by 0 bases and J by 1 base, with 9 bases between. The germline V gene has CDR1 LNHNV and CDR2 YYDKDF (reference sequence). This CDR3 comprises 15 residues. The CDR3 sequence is CATSRDGIPQETQYF. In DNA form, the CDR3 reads TGTGCCACCAGCAGAGACGGGATCCCCCAAGAGACCCAGTACTTC.